The text below deals with one TCR beta chain. Some clones are missing from TCRdb's copy, which holds only in-frame ones; the method was immunoSEQ multiplex PCR. The sample holds approximately 64,000 clones, about 83% seen once. The timepoints at which blood was sampled were baseline, cycle 4 day 1, and cycle 7 day 1. The data derive from a study of OX40 agonist ivuxolimab in advanced cancers. V lost 3 bases and J lost 8, with 13 bases in between. The CDR3 has 12 residues. Germline assignment: CDR1 GTSNPN and CDR2 SVGIG (reference sequence). This clonotype was obtained from an adult with an advanced solid tumor such as melanoma, head and neck, liver or kidney cancer. This specimen was CD4+ or CD8+ T cells sorted from blood, taken in a trial of the OX40 agonist ivuxolimab. V gene TRBV30 combines with J gene TRBJ1-2, with D perhaps TRBD1 (5 bases). The CDR3 DNA sequence: TGTGCCTGGAGGGGGGACCTCTGGGGCTACACCTTC. As protein: CAWRGDLWGYTF.